Detailed here is one T cell receptor beta chain. These data are taken from a study of blood T cell repertoires in COVID-19. The wider study: Whether acute or convalescent, the COVID-19 samples came from the United States, Italy and Spain. The cDNA or gDNA used as material had been derived from T cells, B-cell-depleted T cells, or PBMCs.

The germline V gene encodes CDR1 SGHRS and CDR2 YFSETQ. V trimming: 0 bases; J trimming: 7 bases; junction bases outside the gene matches: 4. CDR3 length equals 15 residues. Authors' data handling: From reference gene primer amplification, estimates of nucleated cell counts were derived. The repertoire was sequenced with immunoSEQ multiplex PCR; TCRdb's copy has only in-frame clones and lacks some. V, J and clone size are taken as reported in that table, and D and trimming were inferred from the DNA itself. The profile shows 200,000 to 300,000 clones, just under 85% of them singletons. Sequencing input: peripheral blood. This receptor was identified in a woman of 80 years or more with acute or convalescent COVID-19. This chain joins TRBV5-1 and TRBJ1-2; 12 bases match TRBD1. CDR3 sequence (DNA): TGCGCCAGCAGCTTGGCCGGGGGACAGGGGGCTGGCTACACCTTC. Amino acids: CASSLAGGQGAGYTF. The complete variable domain, with remaining parts taken from reference TRBV5-1 and TRBJ1-2, reads KAGVTQTPRYLIKTRGQQVTLSCSPISGHRSVSWYQQTPGQGLQFLFEYFSETQRNKGNFPGRFSGRQFSNSRSEMNVSTLELGDSALYLCASSLAGGQGAGYTFGSGTRLTVV.